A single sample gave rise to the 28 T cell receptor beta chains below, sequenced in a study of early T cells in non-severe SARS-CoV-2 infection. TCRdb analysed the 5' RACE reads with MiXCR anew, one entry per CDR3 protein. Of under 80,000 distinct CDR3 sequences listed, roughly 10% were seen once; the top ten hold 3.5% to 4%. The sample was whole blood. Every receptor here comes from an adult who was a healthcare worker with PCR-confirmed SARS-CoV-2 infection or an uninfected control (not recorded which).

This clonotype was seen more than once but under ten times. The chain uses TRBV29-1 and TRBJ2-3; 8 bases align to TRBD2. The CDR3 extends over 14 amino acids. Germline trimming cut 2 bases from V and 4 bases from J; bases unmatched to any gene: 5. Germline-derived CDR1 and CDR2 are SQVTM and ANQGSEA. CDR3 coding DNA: TGCAGCGTTGAACCAGCGGGGGAGGCAGATACGCAGTATTTT. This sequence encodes CSVEPAGEADTQYF.

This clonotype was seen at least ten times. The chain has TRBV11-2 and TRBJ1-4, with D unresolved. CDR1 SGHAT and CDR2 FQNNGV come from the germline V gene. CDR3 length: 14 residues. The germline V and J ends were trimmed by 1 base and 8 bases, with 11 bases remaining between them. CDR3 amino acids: CASSLGGGSEKLFF. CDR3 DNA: TGTGCCAGCAGCTTAGGAGGCGGAAGCGAAAAACTGTTTTTT. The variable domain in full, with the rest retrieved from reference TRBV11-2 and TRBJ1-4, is EAGVAQSPRYKIIEKRQSVAFWCNPISGHATLYWYQQILGQGPKLLIQFQNNGVVDDSQLPKDRFSAERLKGVDSTLKIQPAKLEDSAVYLCASSLGGGSEKLFFGSGTQLSVL.

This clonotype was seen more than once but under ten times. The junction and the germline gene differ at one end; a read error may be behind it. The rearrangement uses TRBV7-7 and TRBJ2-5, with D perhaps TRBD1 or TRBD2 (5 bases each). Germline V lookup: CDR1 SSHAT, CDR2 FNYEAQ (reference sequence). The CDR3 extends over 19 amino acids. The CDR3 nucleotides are TGTGCTAGCAGCTTAGTGGCTTTTGACGAGGGGTTTGGTCAAGAGACCCAGTACTTC. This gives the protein CASSLVAFDEGFGQETQYF.

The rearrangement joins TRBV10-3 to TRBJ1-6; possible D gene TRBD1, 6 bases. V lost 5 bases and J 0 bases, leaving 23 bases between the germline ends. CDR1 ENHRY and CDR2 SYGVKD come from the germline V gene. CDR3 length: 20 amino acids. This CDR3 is CAISHSGTQGSGSYNSPLHF. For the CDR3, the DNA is TGTGCCATCAGTCACTCCGGGACCCAGGGGAGCGGCTCCTATAATTCACCCCTCCACTTT.

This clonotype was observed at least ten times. CDR3 coding DNA: TGTGCCAGCCGACCGGGACGACTAAGGGAAGAGACCCAGTACTTC. Protein sequence: CASRPGRLREETQYF. The chain carries TRBV12-3 or TRBV12-4 and TRBJ2-5; tentatively, D is TRBD1 or TRBD2 (5 bases each). With 8 bases removed from V and 3 bases from J, the gap between germline ends came to 19 bases. CDR3 size: 15 residues.

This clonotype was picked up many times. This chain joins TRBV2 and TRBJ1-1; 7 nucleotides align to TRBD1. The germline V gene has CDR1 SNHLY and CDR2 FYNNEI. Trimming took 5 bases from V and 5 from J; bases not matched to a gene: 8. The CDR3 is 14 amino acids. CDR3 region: CASSSRQGGTEAFF. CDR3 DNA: TGTGCCAGCAGTTCCAGACAGGGAGGGACTGAAGCTTTCTTT.

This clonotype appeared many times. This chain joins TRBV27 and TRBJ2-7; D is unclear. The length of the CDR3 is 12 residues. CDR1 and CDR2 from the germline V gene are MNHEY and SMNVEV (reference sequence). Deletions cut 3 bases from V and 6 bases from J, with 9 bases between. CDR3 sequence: CASSFTDREQYF. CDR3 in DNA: TGTGCCAGCAGTTTCACTGACCGCGAGCAGTACTTC.

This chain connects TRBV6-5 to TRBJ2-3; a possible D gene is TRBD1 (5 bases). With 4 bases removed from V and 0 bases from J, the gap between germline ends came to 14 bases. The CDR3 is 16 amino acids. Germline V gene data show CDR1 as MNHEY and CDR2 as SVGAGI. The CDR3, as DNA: TGTGCCAGCAGTTCCCACAGGAGATCTAGCACAGATACGCAGTATTTT. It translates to CASSSHRRSSTDTQYF.

The CDR3 here is CASSLPRRPYNEQFF. The CDR3, as DNA: TGCGCCAGCAGCCTACCTCGCCGCCCCTACAATGAGCAGTTCTTC. The gene calls are TRBV5-1 and TRBJ2-1; unclear D gene. Trimming took 4 bases from V and 2 from J, leaving 13 bases between them. Germline-derived CDR1 and CDR2 are SGHRS and YFSETQ. The CDR3 extends over 15 amino acids.

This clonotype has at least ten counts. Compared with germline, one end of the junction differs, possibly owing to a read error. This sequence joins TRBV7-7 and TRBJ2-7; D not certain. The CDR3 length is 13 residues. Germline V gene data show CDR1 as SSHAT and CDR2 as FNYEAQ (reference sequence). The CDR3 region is CASSTSPRDEQYF. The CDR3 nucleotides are TGTGCTAGCAGCACCAGTCCTAGGGACGAGCAGTACTTC.

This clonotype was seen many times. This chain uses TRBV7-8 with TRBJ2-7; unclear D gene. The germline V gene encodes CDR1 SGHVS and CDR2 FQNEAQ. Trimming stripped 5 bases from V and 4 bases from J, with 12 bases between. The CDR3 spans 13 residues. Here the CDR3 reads CASSTRTGYEQYF. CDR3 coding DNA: TGTGCCAGCAGCACGCGGACGGGTTACGAGCAGTACTTC.

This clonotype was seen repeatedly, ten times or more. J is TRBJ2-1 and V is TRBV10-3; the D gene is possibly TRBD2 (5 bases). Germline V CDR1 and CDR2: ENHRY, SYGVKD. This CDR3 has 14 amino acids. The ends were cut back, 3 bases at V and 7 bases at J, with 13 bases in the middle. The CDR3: CAISERDSGNEQFF. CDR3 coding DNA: TGTGCCATCAGTGAACGGGATTCCGGTAATGAGCAGTTCTTC.

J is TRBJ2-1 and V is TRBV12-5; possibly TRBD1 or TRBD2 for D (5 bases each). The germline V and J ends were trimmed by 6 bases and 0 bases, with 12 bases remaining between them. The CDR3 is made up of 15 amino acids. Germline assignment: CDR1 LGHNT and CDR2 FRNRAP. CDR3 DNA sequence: TGTGCTAGTGGCCTGTGGGGGAGCTCCTACAATGAGCAGTTCTTC. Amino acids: CASGLWGSSYNEQFF.

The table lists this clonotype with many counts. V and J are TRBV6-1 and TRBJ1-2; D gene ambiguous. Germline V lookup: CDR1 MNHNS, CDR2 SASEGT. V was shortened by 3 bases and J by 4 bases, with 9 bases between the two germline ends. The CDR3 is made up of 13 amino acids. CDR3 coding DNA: TGTGCCAGCAGTGAGGGCGGCTCCTATGGCTACACCTTC. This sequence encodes CASSEGGSYGYTF.

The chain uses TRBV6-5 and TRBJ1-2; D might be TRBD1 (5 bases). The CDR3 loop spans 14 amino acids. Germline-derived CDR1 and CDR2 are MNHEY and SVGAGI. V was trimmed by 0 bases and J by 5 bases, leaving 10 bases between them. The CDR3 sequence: CASSYSRDSYGYTF. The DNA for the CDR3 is TGTGCCAGCAGTTACTCCAGGGATAGTTATGGCTACACCTTC.

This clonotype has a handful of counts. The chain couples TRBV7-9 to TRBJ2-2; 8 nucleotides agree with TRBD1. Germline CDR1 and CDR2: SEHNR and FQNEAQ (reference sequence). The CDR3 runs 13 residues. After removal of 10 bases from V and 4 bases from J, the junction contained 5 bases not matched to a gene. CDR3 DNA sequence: TGTGCCACCGGACAGGGCCGCACCGGGGAGCTGTTTTTT. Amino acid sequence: CATGQGRTGELFF.

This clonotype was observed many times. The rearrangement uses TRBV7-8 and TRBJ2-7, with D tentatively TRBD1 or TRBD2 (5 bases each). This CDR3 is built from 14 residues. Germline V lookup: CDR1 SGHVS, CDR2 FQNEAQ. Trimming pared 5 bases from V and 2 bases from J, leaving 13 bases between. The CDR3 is CASSPGTQTYEQYF. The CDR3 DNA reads TGTGCCAGCAGCCCCGGGACGCAGACCTACGAGCAGTACTTC. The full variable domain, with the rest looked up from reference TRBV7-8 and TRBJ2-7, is GAGVSQSPRYKVAKRGQDVALRCDPISGHVSLFWYQQALGQGPEFLTYFQNEAQLDKSGLPSDRFFAERPEGSVSTLKIQRTQQEDSAVYLCASSPGTQTYEQYFGPGTRLTVT.

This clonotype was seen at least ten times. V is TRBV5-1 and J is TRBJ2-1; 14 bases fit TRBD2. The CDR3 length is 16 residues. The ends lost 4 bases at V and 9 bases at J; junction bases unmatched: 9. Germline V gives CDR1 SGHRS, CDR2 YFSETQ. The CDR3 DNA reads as TGCGCCAGCAGCGCTAGACTAGCGGGAGGGCCCGGTGAGCAGTTCTTC. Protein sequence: CASSARLAGGPGEQFF.

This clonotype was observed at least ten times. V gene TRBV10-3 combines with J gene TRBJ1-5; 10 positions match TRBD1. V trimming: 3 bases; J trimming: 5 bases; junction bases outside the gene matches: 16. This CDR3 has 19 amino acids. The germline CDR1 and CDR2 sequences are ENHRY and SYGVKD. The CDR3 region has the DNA TGTGCCATCAGTGACCCCGACAGGGGGCAAACCCACGCGGATCAGCCCCAGCATTTT. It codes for CAISDPDRGQTHADQPQHF.

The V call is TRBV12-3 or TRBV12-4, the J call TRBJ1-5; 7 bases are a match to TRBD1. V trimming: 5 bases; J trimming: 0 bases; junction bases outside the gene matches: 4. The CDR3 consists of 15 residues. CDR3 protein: CASSKTGSSNQPQHF. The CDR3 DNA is TGTGCCAGCAGTAAGACAGGGAGTAGCAATCAGCCCCAGCATTTT.

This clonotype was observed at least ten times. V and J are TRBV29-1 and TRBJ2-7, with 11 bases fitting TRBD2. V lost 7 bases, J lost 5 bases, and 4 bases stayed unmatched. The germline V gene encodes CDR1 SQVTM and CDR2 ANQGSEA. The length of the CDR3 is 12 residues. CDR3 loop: CSGTSGSNEQYF. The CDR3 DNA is TGCAGCGGAACTAGCGGGAGTAACGAGCAGTACTTC.

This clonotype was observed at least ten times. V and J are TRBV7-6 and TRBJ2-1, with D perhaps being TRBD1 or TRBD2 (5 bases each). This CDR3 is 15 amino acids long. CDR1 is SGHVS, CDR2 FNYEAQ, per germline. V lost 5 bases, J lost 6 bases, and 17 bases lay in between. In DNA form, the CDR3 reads TGTGCCAGCAGCCCGGGACGGAGCCAAACCAATGAGCAGTTCTTC. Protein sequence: CASSPGRSQTNEQFF.

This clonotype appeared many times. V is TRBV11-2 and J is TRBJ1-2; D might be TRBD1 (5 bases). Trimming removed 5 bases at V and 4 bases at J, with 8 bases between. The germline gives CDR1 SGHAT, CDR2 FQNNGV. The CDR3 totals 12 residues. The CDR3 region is CASSPGGYGYTF. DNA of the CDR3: TGTGCCAGCAGCCCGGGGGGCTATGGCTACACCTTC.

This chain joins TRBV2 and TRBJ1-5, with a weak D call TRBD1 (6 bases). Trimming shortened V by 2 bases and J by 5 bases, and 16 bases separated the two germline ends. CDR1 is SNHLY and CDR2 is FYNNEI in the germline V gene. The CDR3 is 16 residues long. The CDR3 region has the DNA TGTGCCAGCAGTGAATCTGCGGGCAGGGGCTATCAGCCCCAGCATTTT. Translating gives CASSESAGRGYQPQHF.

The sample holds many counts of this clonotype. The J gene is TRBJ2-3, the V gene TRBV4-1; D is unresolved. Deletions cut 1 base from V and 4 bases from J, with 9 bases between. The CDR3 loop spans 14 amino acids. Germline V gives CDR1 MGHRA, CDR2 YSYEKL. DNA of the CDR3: TGCGCCAGCAGCCAAGGGCAGGTCGCAGATACGCAGTATTTT. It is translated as CASSQGQVADTQYF.

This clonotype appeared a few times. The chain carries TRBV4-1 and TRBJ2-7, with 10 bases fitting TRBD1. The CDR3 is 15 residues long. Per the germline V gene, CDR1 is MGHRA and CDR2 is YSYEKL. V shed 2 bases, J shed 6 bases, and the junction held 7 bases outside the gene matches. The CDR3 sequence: CASSQLTGGGFEQYF. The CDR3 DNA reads TGCGCCAGCAGCCAACTGACAGGGGGCGGTTTCGAGCAGTACTTC.

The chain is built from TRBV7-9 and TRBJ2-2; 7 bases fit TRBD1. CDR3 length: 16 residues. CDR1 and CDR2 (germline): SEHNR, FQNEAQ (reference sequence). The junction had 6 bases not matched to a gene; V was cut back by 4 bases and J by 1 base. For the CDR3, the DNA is TGTGCCAGCAGCTCACACGACAGGGAGAACACCGGGGAGCTGTTTTTT. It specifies CASSSHDRENTGELFF.

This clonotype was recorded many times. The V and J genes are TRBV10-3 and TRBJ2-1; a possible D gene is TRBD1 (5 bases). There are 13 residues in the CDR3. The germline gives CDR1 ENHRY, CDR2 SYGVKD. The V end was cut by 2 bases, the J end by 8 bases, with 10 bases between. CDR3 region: CAISEEDSDEQFF. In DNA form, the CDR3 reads TGTGCCATCAGTGAGGAAGACAGCGATGAGCAGTTCTTC.